The entry below gives a single T cell receptor (beta chain) sequence along with its context. This receptor's antigen is unknown. It has no much larger one-base neighbor in the sample; base qualities were not kept. The sample is drawn from a study of cytomegalovirus exposure and HLA in healthy donors (dated 2017 in TCRdb). Concerning the study at large: In an earlier analysis of roughly 590 of the donors, about 260 Gb of sequence data and 120 million or so unique TCR beta sequences from about 179 million T cells were reported. About 320 gigabases of sequencing data and approximately 84 million unique TCR sequences were included in an early release covering roughly 600 HLA-typed donors. HLA typing included class I and class II loci at four-digit resolution. The genetic ancestry cluster associated with self-reported Caucasian donors included 65% to 90% of the approximately 430 genotyped donors. All discovery cohort repertoires had been generated using a single sequencing platform. A later analysis re-examined previously published TCR beta repertoires from around 670 donors and added high-resolution HLA genotyping to investigate patterns of TCR occurrence. Genome-wide SNP genotypes for about 65% of the roughly 700 donors were used in a later genetic analysis, which treated that subset as a discovery cohort. Roughly five DR-DQ haplotypes were treated as single units for association and clustering because of strong linkage in the cohort. The aim of the study was to test whether cataloging public T cell receptors could identify signatures of past pathogen exposure. To decide whether each TCR beta V gene segment behaved as functional or pseudogenic, an earlier analysis of some 570 of the donors relied on high-throughput TCR beta sequencing. The number of donors typed differed by locus, with 629-630 for A, B, C, DRB1 and DQB1, roughly 550 for DQA1, 606 for DPA1, and approximately 470 for DPB1. Rather than drawing on any new phenotypic data, the later analysis identified candidate immune exposures from TCR beta sequences and the way those sequences occurred across donors. The study used immunosequencing to profile the T cell repertoires of more than 650 subjects and linked those repertoires to cytomegalovirus serostatus. Donor age, sex, ethnicity and CMV serostatus were compiled alongside the repertoire data. Besides the first cohort of roughly 660 subjects, a separate validation cohort made up of 90 to 150 different subjects was used. High-throughput TCR immunosequencing, statistical association of individual TCRs with disease status, and machine learning were combined to predict cytomegalovirus infection status. Across around 400 genotyped donors of the cohort, an average of approximately 200,000 unique TCR beta nucleotide sequences per donor were sequenced, and roughly a sixth of those sequences were non-productive. General findings and caveats noted by the study authors: In the study, about 150 TCR beta chains were listed as associated with cytomegalovirus. In a later analysis, HLA-associated TCR beta chains were found to be more clonally expanded and to have lower generation probabilities than equally common non-associated chains. A further reported finding was that TCR beta sequences accurately predicted the HLA-A and HLA-B alleles for most subjects in the first cohort. Sequencing depth was assumed to be roughly uniform across donors in the presence/absence analyses, though that assumption may not hold. According to the authors, the approach could potentially be generalized to other disease states and immunological phenotypes. In vitro tests confirmed that a few of the cytomegalovirus-associated TCR beta chains recognize cytomegalovirus antigens. Linkage disequilibrium might explain the correlated functional status among segregating V segments, but an unknown experimental factor could not be excluded. Because counts were too low, seventeen rarely observed V segments, including chromosome 9 orphons, were left out of the earlier analysis of 587 of the donors. HLA typing was unavailable for some donors at each locus, so association tests used only the typed subset. Specific HLA alleles were associated with 15,000 to 20,000 TCR beta sequences at a false discovery rate of 0.05 in a later analysis. The cohort was sequenced for TCR beta chains only, and without alpha or paired-chain data the features that could be detected were limited. The classifier was reported to diagnose cytomegalovirus status with high specificity and sensitivity in both the original cohort and the validation cohort. According to a later analysis, parvovirus B19, influenza, CMV and Epstein-Barr virus appeared linked to several top co-occurrence clusters. In a later analysis, the rate of TCR association differed among HLA loci, with DRB1 alleles having the most associated TCRs and HLA-C alleles having the fewest. The only immune exposure information available for the cohort was CMV serostatus. A cluster of highly shared sequence variants was judged likely to be a technical artifact of the sequencing pipeline. A later genetic analysis reported fewer N-insertions in productive TCRs among donors in an Asian-associated ancestry cluster than the approximately 700-donor mean. A later analysis found that most CMV-associated TCR beta chains appeared HLA-restricted, with HLA associations seemingly driven largely by CMV exposure. V-gene and J-gene trimming of TCR beta chains was associated with a missense DCLRE1C variant in a later genetic analysis, and the association was replicated in an independent cohort. In an earlier analysis of around 500 of the donors, most TCR beta V segments appeared in productive rearrangements about 90% or about 30% of the time, broadly matching IMGT annotations. Most TCR sequences were observed very rarely across donors, whereas some public TCRs were present in many individuals. Strong co-occurrence of HLA alleles, especially DR and DQ, made assigning TCR associations to individual alleles difficult.

The cohort comprised several hundred healthy bone marrow donors. All cohort members were sampled while nominally healthy, although unrecorded immune exposures were likely present. The donor tested CMV seropositive, placing the donor among the roughly 300 seropositive members of the cohort. A peripheral blood sample was provided by each donor, and peripheral blood mononuclear cells were used for TCR beta sequencing. Genomic DNA was extracted from the blood cell samples with the Qiagen DNeasy Blood Extraction Kit. The library relied on the immunoSEQ multiplex PCR assay. The multiplex PCR relied on a mix of 60 forward primers for TCR Vbeta segments and 13 reverse primers for TCR Jbeta segments. A multiplex PCR assay on genomic DNA amplified the CDR3 region of rearranged TCR beta genes. The amplified TCR beta libraries were sequenced on the Illumina HiSeq System as 87-base-pair reads. The original methods were these. Across the 670 or so repertoires, a later analysis counted 60 million to 90 million unique TCR beta chains, 8.5 million to 12 million of which were shared by at least two donors. To remove PCR and sequencing errors, raw reads were error-corrected and collapsed into unique sequences using a nearest-neighbor algorithm that merged closely related sequences. V, D and J gene segments were assigned by aligning CDR3 sequences to IMGT reference sequences. For a sequence to be retained, a match of at least six nucleotides to both a V gene segment and a J gene segment was required. Rearrangements were called productive when the CDR3 lacked stop codons and stayed in frame with V and J; all others were non-productive. CDR3 was defined by IMGT convention, running from the second conserved V-encoded cysteine to the conserved J-encoded phenylalanine. Sequences without an unambiguous match to a single V gene segment were excluded from the earlier analysis of a few hundred of the donors. In an earlier analysis of a few hundred of the donors, a V segment was called functional when productive rearrangements were above 56.7%, and segregating when the standard deviation between donors exceeded 5%. A statistical classification framework was built to diagnose cytomegalovirus status from the catalog of TCR beta chain sequences. V and J gene assignment, in a later analysis, came from comparing TCR nucleotide sequences with IMGT/GENE-DB human TR gene sequences. A later analysis assigned CDR3 sequences and most-parsimonious VDJ recombination scenarios with the TCRdist pipeline. A later analysis defined each TCR beta chain by its CDR3 amino acid sequence plus V-gene family, and excluded reads lacking a unique V-gene family. To address suspected cross-contamination and a sequencing artifact, a later analysis removed 592 highly shared, low-generation-probability nucleotide sequences. In a later analysis, a clonal expansion index for each public chain was calculated from normalized within-repertoire ranks of inferred template counts. In a later analysis, generation probabilities were computed with a VDJ recombination model fitted to out-of-frame rearrangements, and the resulting probabilities were checked against IGoR. In a later analysis, hypergeometric tests were used to score TCR-TCR, TCR-HLA and TCR-CMV co-occurrence, with a repertoire-size bias correction applied to TCR pairs. A later analysis estimated false discovery rates by permuting HLA or CMV assignments 20 times. In a later analysis, co-occurring TCRs were grouped using DBSCAN, and TCRdist sequence similarity was added for clustering within HLA-allele-positive subsets. Repertoires with fewer than 30,000 or more than 120,000 public chains, plus five repertoires with anomalous nucleotide sharing, were excluded from co-occurrence clustering. TCRdb re-hosts the immuneACCESS table, in-frame sequences only. Its copies lack some clones; in the studies checked, an unresolved V gene accounts for under half of them, and the cause for the rest is not known. V and J calls and clone size are given by that table; D and trimming were obtained from the DNA. This sample comprises tens of thousands of clones, about four fifths of them detected only once. Of the sample, 12% is held by the ten largest clones.

The source is a male donor in good health and CMV-seropositive. Sequenced: PBMCs.

The nucleotide sequence is TGTGCCATCAGTGAGGCCAGGGGCTCCTACGAGCAGTACTTC. This encodes CAISEARGSYEQYF. Recombination connected TRBV10-3 to TRBJ2-5; TRBD1 is possibly the D segment (6 matching bases). The J call may be incorrect, as the DNA end agrees better with TRBJ2-7. CDR1 ENHRY and CDR2 SYGVKD are derived from the germline V gene. Counted from cysteine to phenylalanine, this CDR3 has 14 amino acids. Solely the CDR3 DNA is kept, with 42 bases framed from the first base.